What follows are 29 T cell receptor beta chains derived from one specimen sequenced in a study of cytomegalovirus exposure and HLA in healthy donors. The PCR contained 60 Vbeta and 13 Jbeta primers. Assay used: immunoSEQ multiplex PCR; TCRdb lists only in-frame clones, some missing. The sample consists of over 110,000 clones, about four fifths of them appearing once. The sample comprised PBMCs. The source of these receptors is a male donor in good health and CMV-seronegative.

This clone was seen a few times. V is TRBV28 and J is TRBJ2-2, with a weak D call TRBD1 (6 bases). The V gene lost 8 bases and the J gene lost 3 bases, with 16 bases spanning the gap. The CDR3 sequence is 15 residues long. Germline CDR1 and CDR2: MDHEN and SYDVKM. CDR3 sequence (DNA): TGTGCCAGCCGAACAGGGTCTGGGGACACCGGGGAGCTGTTTTTT. Its protein product is CASRTGSGDTGELFF.

The chain combines TRBV7-2 with TRBJ1-1, with TRBD1 as a possible D gene (5 bases). CDR3 length: 17 residues. V lost 3 bases and J lost 0, with 17 bases in between. Germline CDR1 reads SGHTA; CDR2 reads FQGNSA. The CDR3 reads CASSLGDFRRLNTEAFF. CDR3 bases: TGTGCCAGCAGCTTGGGGGACTTCAGGCGGTTGAACACTGAAGCTTTCTTT.

The chain couples TRBV5-1 to TRBJ2-3; 7 bases line up with TRBD2. V lost 5 bases and J lost 2; bases outside the gene matches: 5. The CDR3 consists of 14 residues. Germline loops: CDR1 SGHRS, CDR2 YFSETQ. CDR3 coding DNA: TGCGCCAGCAGTCCTCAGCGGGACACAGATACGCAGTATTTT. Encoded protein: CASSPQRDTDTQYF. Looking up the rest from reference TRBV5-1 and TRBJ2-3 gives the full variable domain: KAGVTQTPRYLIKTRGQQVTLSCSPISGHRSVSWYQQTPGQGLQFLFEYFSETQRNKGNFPGRFSGRQFSNSRSEMNVSTLELGDSALYLCASSPQRDTDTQYFGPGTRLTVL.

Written as DNA, the CDR3 is TGTGCCAGTAGTACCAGGGTGGGGAACACTGAAGCTTTCTTT. This sequence encodes CASSTRVGNTEAFF. This chain joins TRBV19 and TRBJ1-1; maybe TRBD1 (5 bases). Trimming shortened V by 4 bases and J by 1 base, and 10 bases separated the two germline ends. In germline, CDR1 is LNHDA, CDR2 SQIVND (reference sequence). CDR3 length: 14 amino acids.

V gene TRBV5-1 combines with J gene TRBJ2-3, with a weak D call TRBD2 (5 bases). Deletions cut 6 bases from V and 5 bases from J, with 13 bases between. Germline assignment: CDR1 SGHRS and CDR2 YFSETQ. The CDR3 is 13 amino acids. Here the CDR3 reads CASTPTREDTQYF. The CDR3, as DNA: TGCGCCAGCACCCCGACCCGGGAAGATACGCAGTATTTT.

The J gene is TRBJ2-3, the V gene TRBV11-2, with 10 bases matching TRBD2. This CDR3 spans 16 amino acids. V lost 1 base and J lost 5; bases outside the gene matches: 6. Germline CDR1 is SGHAT and CDR2 is FQNNGV. The CDR3 loop reads CASSLGLAGAGDTQYF. DNA for the CDR3: TGTGCCAGCAGCTTAGGGCTAGCGGGAGCAGGAGATACGCAGTATTTT.

The chain employs TRBV6-6 and TRBJ1-2, with 12 bases that match TRBD1. CDR1 and CDR2 from the germline V gene are MNHNY and SVGAGI (reference sequence). This CDR3 has 16 residues. Trimming removed 0 bases from V and 5 bases from J; junction bases left unmatched: 4. CDR3 sequence (DNA): TGTGCCAGCAGTTACTCGGGACAGGGGGCAGTTTATGGCTACACCTTC. Translating gives CASSYSGQGAVYGYTF.

About this clone: A read error may produce the germline difference seen at one junction end. The chain employs TRBV7-9 and TRBJ2-1; D possibly corresponds to TRBD2 (6 bases). Germline-derived CDR1 and CDR2 are SEHNR and FQNEAQ (reference sequence). The CDR3 has 16 amino acids. The DNA of the CDR3 is TGTTCCAGCAGCTTAGGGGAGGCTGGGTTCGGCAATGAGCAGTTCTTC. Translated: CSSSLGEAGFGNEQFF.

This rearrangement joins TRBV29-1 to TRBJ2-7, with 8 nucleotides matching TRBD1. The CDR3 contains 15 residues. CDR1 SQVTM and CDR2 ANQGSEA come from the germline V gene. The V gene end was trimmed by 8 bases and the J gene end by 1 base; junction bases not matched to a gene: 13. This CDR3 reads CSFSFTGQGSYEQYF. The DNA of the CDR3 is TGCAGCTTCTCCTTCACCGGACAGGGTTCCTACGAGCAGTACTTC.

This rearrangement joins TRBV25-1 to TRBJ1-5, with 9 bases fitting TRBD1. The junction had 6 bases not matched to a gene; V was cut back by 6 bases and J by 6 bases. The germline CDR1 and CDR2 sequences are MGHDK and SYGVNS. The CDR3 covers 14 residues. The CDR3 DNA follows: TGTGCCAGCAGCGCGGGACAGGGAGGTCAGCCCCAGCATTTT. Encoded protein: CASSAGQGGQPQHF. Full variable domain (remainder filled in from reference TRBV25-1 and TRBJ1-5): EADIYQTPRYLVIGTGKKITLECSQTMGHDKMYWYQQDPGMELHLIHYSYGVNSTEKGDLSSESTVSRIRTEHFPLTLESARPSHTSQYLCASSAGQGGQPQHFGDGTRLSIL.

The chain combines TRBV30 with TRBJ1-1, with TRBD1 identical over 9 bases. Germline CDR1 is GTSNPN and CDR2 is SVGIG (reference sequence). The CDR3 is 15 amino acids. The trim removed 5 bases at V and 0 bases at J, leaving 7 bases unmatched. CDR3: CAWGGDREMNTEAFF. In nucleotides, the CDR3 is TGTGCCTGGGGAGGGGACAGGGAAATGAACACTGAAGCTTTCTTT.

The J gene is TRBJ1-1, the V gene TRBV9; 8 bases agree with TRBD1. CDR3 length equals 15 residues. With V trimmed by 5 bases and J by 0 bases, 6 bases remained unmatched. Looked up from germline, CDR1 is SGDLS and CDR2 is YYNGEE. CDR3 region: CASSYGQGMNTEAFF. CDR3 nucleotide sequence: TGTGCCAGCAGTTACGGACAGGGAATGAACACTGAAGCTTTCTTT.

This chain uses TRBV29-1 with TRBJ1-1; 7 bases align to TRBD1. The CDR3 consists of 12 residues. V lost 7 bases to trimming and J lost 5 bases; unmatched junction nucleotides: 7. Germline V CDR1 and CDR2: SQVTM, ANQGSEA. Here the CDR3 DNA reads TGCAGCGCCGGAACAGGGGAAACTGAAGCTTTCTTT. This translates into CSAGTGETEAFF. Drawing the rest from reference TRBV29-1 and TRBJ1-1, the complete variable domain is SAVISQKPSRDICQRGTSLTIQCQVDSQVTMMFWYRQQPGQSLTLIATANQGSEATYESGFVIDKFPISRPNLTFSTLTVSNMSPEDSSIYLCSAGTGETEAFFGQGTRLTVV.

The chain recombines TRBV29-1 with TRBJ1-3, with TRBD1 identical over 8 bases. The CDR3 has 13 amino acids. V lost 5 bases, J lost 4 bases, and 4 bases stayed unmatched. Germline values: CDR1 SQVTM, CDR2 ANQGSEA. The CDR3 region is CSVLGTGGNTIYF. The CDR3, as DNA: TGCAGCGTTTTAGGGACAGGAGGAAACACCATATATTTT.

The V and J genes are TRBV4-3 and TRBJ1-6, with D unclear. The germline V and J ends were trimmed by 4 bases and 7 bases, with 8 bases remaining between them. Germline CDR1 is LGHNA and CDR2 is YSLEER. The CDR3 has 13 residues. CDR3 sequence: CASSRFLNSPLHF. The CDR3 DNA reads TGCGCCAGCAGCCGTTTTCTGAATTCACCCCTCCACTTT.

This clone was seen only once. V and J are TRBV19 and TRBJ2-7; 7 nucleotides match TRBD1. Trimming cost V 4 bases and J 2 bases; bases outside gene matches: 2. CDR1 and CDR2 from the germline V gene are LNHDA and SQIVND (reference sequence). The CDR3 consists of 13 residues. This CDR3 reads CASSTQGAYEQYF. The DNA for the CDR3 is TGTGCCAGTAGTACCCAGGGGGCCTACGAGCAGTACTTC. The whole variable domain, filled in from reference TRBV19 and TRBJ2-7, reads DGGITQSPKYLFRKEGQNVTLSCEQNLNHDAMYWYRQDPGQGLRLIYYSQIVNDFQKGDIAEGYSVSREKKESFPLTVTSAQKNPTAFYLCASSTQGAYEQYFGPGTRLTVT.

The chain uses TRBV11-2 and TRBJ2-7, with 8 nucleotides matching TRBD2. The junction had 10 bases not matched to a gene; V was cut back by 5 bases and J by 4 bases. The germline V gene encodes CDR1 SGHAT and CDR2 FQNNGV. This CDR3 has 15 residues. The CDR3: CASSTTRGGVYEQYF. For the CDR3, the DNA is TGTGCCAGCAGCACCACCCGGGGGGGAGTTTACGAGCAGTACTTC.

The chain combines TRBV5-1 with TRBJ2-1, with 15 positions matching TRBD2. Per the germline V gene, CDR1 is SGHRS and CDR2 is YFSETQ. This CDR3 contains 15 residues. Losses at the gene ends were 6 bases for V and 7 bases for J; bases not matched to a gene: 5. CDR3 protein: CASTQGTSGRNEQFF. Here the CDR3 DNA reads TGCGCCAGCACTCAAGGGACTAGCGGGAGGAATGAGCAGTTCTTC.

This rearrangement joins TRBV28 to TRBJ2-7, with D possibly matching TRBD1 (5 bases). V dropped 3 bases and J dropped 2 bases, with 8 bases sitting between them. The CDR3 extends over 13 amino acids. Germline CDR1 reads MDHEN; CDR2 reads SYDVKM. As DNA, the CDR3 is TGTGCCAGCAGTTTCGGCAGGGCCTACGAGCAGTACTTC. It yields the protein CASSFGRAYEQYF.

The chain employs TRBV7-6 and TRBJ2-7, with D possibly matching TRBD2 (5 bases). V was pared by 5 bases and J by 4 bases, with 21 bases between. CDR1 and CDR2 from the germline V gene are SGHVS and FNYEAQ. The CDR3 covers 16 residues. CDR3 loop: CASSAREGYSRYEQYF. The DNA for the CDR3 is TGTGCCAGCAGCGCCCGCGAGGGTTACAGCAGGTACGAGCAGTACTTC.

This chain connects TRBV12-2 to TRBJ1-1. TRBV12-2 is labeled a pseudogene. The CDR3 is 18 amino acids. The CDR3 loop is CASRLFLGTRGSRTEAFF. For the CDR3, the DNA is TGTGCAAGTCGCTTATTTTTGGGGACTAGGGGCTCCAGGACTGAAGCTTTCTTT.

The chain carries TRBV7-3 and TRBJ1-2, with D unresolved. The CDR3 has 13 amino acids. The V and J ends lost 4 bases and 7 bases respectively, with 13 bases between them. Germline V gene data show CDR1 as SGHTA and CDR2 as FQGTGA. The CDR3 DNA reads as TGTGCCAGCAGCTCTTCCCCCTCGGGTGGCTACACCTTC. Translation gives CASSSSPSGGYTF.

This rearrangement joins TRBV5-1 to TRBJ2-1, with TRBD2 matching over 9 bases. The CDR3 is 16 residues long. Germline trimming cut 4 bases from V and 0 bases from J; bases unmatched to any gene: 5. Germline V gives CDR1 SGHRS, CDR2 YFSETQ. CDR3 coding DNA: TGCGCCAGCAGCCCGACTAGCGGACACTCCTACAATGAGCAGTTCTTC. Protein: CASSPTSGHSYNEQFF.

This rearrangement joins TRBV5-4 to TRBJ2-3, with 11 bases that match TRBD2. Per the germline V gene, CDR1 is SGHNT and CDR2 is YYREEE (reference sequence). With V trimmed by 2 bases and J by 3 bases, 5 bases remained unmatched. This CDR3 region has 16 residues. For the CDR3, the DNA is TGTGCCAGCAGCTTTAAACTAGCGGGAGTAACAGATACGCAGTATTTT. Protein product: CASSFKLAGVTDTQYF.

The V and J genes are TRBV28 and TRBJ1-1; D is uncertain. Trimming cost V 7 bases and J 6 bases, with 12 bases left between them. The CDR3 contains 12 residues. CDR1 is MDHEN and CDR2 is SYDVKM in the germline V gene. CDR3: CASTIGVAEAFF. In DNA, the CDR3 is TGTGCCAGCACCATCGGAGTGGCTGAAGCTTTCTTT.

The chain combines TRBV19 with TRBJ1-2; maybe TRBD1 (6 bases). This CDR3 spans 13 amino acids. The ends were cut back, 8 bases at V and 2 bases at J, with 12 bases in the middle. Germline loops: CDR1 LNHDA, CDR2 SQIVND (reference sequence). The CDR3 reads CASRGAPNYGYTF. In DNA form, the CDR3 reads TGTGCCAGTCGGGGGGCACCAAACTATGGCTACACCTTC.

The chain uses TRBV30 and TRBJ2-7, with D unresolved. The germline V and J ends were trimmed by 1 base and 4 bases, with 8 bases remaining between them. Germline loops: CDR1 GTSNPN, CDR2 SVGIG (reference sequence). This CDR3 spans 12 amino acids. CDR3: CAWSGLGYEQYF. CDR3 bases: TGTGCCTGGAGTGGGCTAGGATACGAGCAGTACTTC.

The V and J genes are TRBV28 and TRBJ1-5, with 7 bases aligning to TRBD1. V lost 7 bases to trimming and J lost 2 bases; unmatched junction nucleotides: 8. Per germline, CDR1 MDHEN and CDR2 SYDVKM. The CDR3 has 15 amino acids. The CDR3 DNA reads as TGTGCCAGCACCTTAGAAGGACAGGGCAATCAGCCCCAGCATTTT. Encoded protein: CASTLEGQGNQPQHF.

This clone was picked up a small number of times. V usage is TRBV25-1 and J usage is TRBJ1-1; the D is unclear. The germline V gene has CDR1 MGHDK and CDR2 SYGVNS. V lost 4 bases to trimming and J lost 4 bases, with 7 bases between them. The CDR3 runs 12 residues. The CDR3 region has the DNA TGTGCCAGCAGTGCCGGGTTCACTGAAGCTTTCTTT. It translates to CASSAGFTEAFF.